The source of this TCR beta chain is a study of blood T cell repertoires in COVID-19. About the study: Acute and convalescent COVID-19 samples came from the United States, Italy and Spain. PBMCs, B-cell-depleted T cells, or T cells were the source of the cDNA or gDNA that made up the material.

Authors' data handling: Estimation of nucleated cell counts relied on the amplification of reference gene primers. The assay was immunoSEQ multiplex PCR, and TCRdb's table has in-frame clones only and misses some. V and J calls and clone size are those listed in that table; D and trimming were worked out from the DNA. Of tens of thousands of clones listed, around 80% are singletons. The CDR3 sequence is 15 residues long. CDR1 is LGHDT, CDR2 YNNKEL, per germline (reference sequence). V shed 3 bases, J shed 11 bases, and the junction held 6 bases outside the gene matches. The source of this sequence is a man between 65 and 85 years old with acute or convalescent COVID-19. The rearrangement links TRBV3-1 (or the pseudogene TRBV3-2) to TRBJ1-6, with 11 bases aligning to TRBD1. The source material was peripheral blood. Here the CDR3 reads CASSQGQGEIAPLHF. The CDR3 nucleotides read TGTGCCAGCAGCCAGGGACAGGGGGAGATTGCACCCCTCCACTTT.